This is a list of T cell receptor beta chains from one sample in a study of beta chain features in type 1 diabetes. The data were produced by immunoSEQ multiplex PCR, yet TCRdb's version contains in-frame clones alone and is incomplete. Of about 140,000 clones in the sample, 6.9% were seen once. Sequenced: central memory CD4+ T cells from blood. The receptors here all came from a woman in her 30s in good health. The CDR3 runs from the conserved cysteine through the conserved F or W. A D gene is named only where the DNA matches it firmly. Where a row states a size, it is once, few, many or the class of an expanded clone; other rows omit it.

V gene: TRBV15
clone size: NA
J gene: TRBJ2-5
D gene: TRBD1
CDR3 protein: CATSRVGQGKSYQYF
CDR3 DNA: TGTGCCACCAGCAGGGTTGGACAGGGGAAGTCCTATCAGTACTTC

V gene: TRBV15
clone size: many
J gene: TRBJ2-3
D gene: TRBD2
CDR3 protein: CATSRDLGGSISTDTQYF
CDR3 DNA: TGTGCCACCAGCAGAGATCTGGGCGGGAGCATAAGCACAGATACGCAGTATTTT

V gene: TRBV6-5
clone size: NA
J gene: TRBJ2-7
D gene: TRBD2
CDR3 protein: CASSYSLLAGHEQYF
CDR3 DNA: TGTGCCAGCAGTTACTCCTTACTAGCGGGACACGAGCAGTACTTC

V gene: TRBV5-4
clone size: few
J gene: TRBJ2-3
D gene: TRBD2
CDR3 protein: CASTSGTRGDTQYF
CDR3 DNA: TGTGCCAGCACCAGCGGGACTAGAGGCGATACGCAGTATTTT

V gene: TRBV18
clone size: once
J gene: TRBJ1-2
D gene: TRBD1
CDR3 protein: CASDEGQGASYGYTF
CDR3 DNA: TGTGCCAGCGACGAAGGACAGGGGGCGTCATATGGCTACACCTTC

V gene: TRBV11-3
clone size: few
J gene: TRBJ2-7
D gene: TRBD1
CDR3 protein: CASSERTGVQQYF
CDR3 DNA: TGTGCCAGCAGCGAAAGGACAGGAGTTCAGCAGTACTTC

V gene: TRBV5-1
clone size: few
J gene: TRBJ2-5
D gene: NA
CDR3 protein: CASSPRDGGRETQYF
CDR3 DNA: TGCGCCAGCAGCCCGCGGGACGGTGGAAGAGAGACCCAGTACTTC

V gene: TRBV29-1
clone size: many
J gene: TRBJ2-7
D gene: NA
CDR3 protein: CSFGQDNEQYF
CDR3 DNA: TGCAGCTTCGGGCAGGACAACGAGCAGTACTTC

V gene: TRBV9
clone size: NA
J gene: TRBJ1-1
D gene: NA
CDR3 protein: CASSKTQGNTEAFF
CDR3 DNA: TGTGCCAGCAGCAAGACACAGGGGAACACTGAAGCTTTCTTT

V gene: TRBV4-3
clone size: few
J gene: TRBJ2-7
D gene: NA
CDR3 protein: CASSQDGVARAYEQYF
CDR3 DNA: TGCGCCAGCAGCCAAGATGGTGTAGCCAGGGCGTACGAGCAGTACTTC

V gene: TRBV9
clone size: few
J gene: TRBJ2-1
D gene: NA
CDR3 protein: CASSPRHSYNEQFF
CDR3 DNA: TGTGCCAGCAGCCCCCGACACAGCTACAATGAGCAGTTCTTC

V gene: TRBV29-1
clone size: NA
J gene: TRBJ2-5
D gene: TRBD1
CDR3 protein: CSATGALQETQYF
CDR3 DNA: TGCAGCGCTACAGGGGCCCTCCAAGAGACCCAGTACTTC

V gene: TRBV7-2
clone size: many
J gene: TRBJ2-1
D gene: TRBD2
CDR3 protein: CASSPRLAGGKNEQFF
CDR3 DNA: TGTGCCAGCAGCCCAAGACTAGCGGGAGGTAAAAATGAGCAGTTCTTC

V gene: TRBV19
clone size: NA
J gene: TRBJ1-2
D gene: NA
CDR3 protein: CASSRGVGYGYTF
CDR3 DNA: TGTGCCAGTAGTCGGGGGGTCGGGTATGGCTACACCTTC

V gene: TRBV7-2
clone size: few
J gene: TRBJ2-5
D gene: NA
CDR3 protein: CASSFSGSSGTQYF
CDR3 DNA: TGTGCCAGCAGCTTTTCCGGGTCATCGGGGACCCAGTACTTC

V gene: TRBV5-1
clone size: few
J gene: TRBJ1-5
D gene: NA
CDR3 protein: CASSLAGEGGQPQHF
CDR3 DNA: TGCGCCAGCAGCTTGGCGGGGGAAGGTGGCCAGCCCCAGCATTTT

V gene: TRBV4-3
clone size: few
J gene: TRBJ2-5
D gene: TRBD2
CDR3 protein: CASSDLGLAVLGTQYF
CDR3 DNA: TGCGCCAGCAGCGACTTGGGACTAGCGGTCCTCGGGACCCAGTACTTC

V gene: TRBV7-9
clone size: few
J gene: TRBJ2-1
D gene: NA
CDR3 protein: CASSLSRVRHLNEQFF
CDR3 DNA: TGTGCCAGCAGCTTATCTCGCGTGCGTCACTTAAATGAGCAGTTCTTC

V gene: TRBV28
clone size: NA
J gene: TRBJ1-1
D gene: TRBD1
CDR3 protein: CASSLYGQGVNTEAFF
CDR3 DNA: TGTGCCAGCAGTTTATACGGACAGGGAGTGAACACTGAAGCTTTCTTT

V gene: TRBV29-1
clone size: many
J gene: TRBJ2-1
D gene: TRBD1
CDR3 protein: CSVDGTGNNEQFF
CDR3 DNA: TGCAGCGTTGATGGGACAGGAAACAATGAGCAGTTCTTC

V gene: TRBV28
clone size: NA
J gene: TRBJ2-1
D gene: TRBD2
CDR3 protein: CASSSSSGTLISQLFF
CDR3 DNA: TGTGCCAGCAGTTCCTCTAGCGGGACCCTAATCTCGCAGTTGTTCTTC

V gene: TRBV2
clone size: many
J gene: TRBJ2-3
D gene: TRBD2
CDR3 protein: CASKREGETDTQYF
CDR3 DNA: TGTGCCAGCAAGCGGGAGGGCGAGACAGATACGCAGTATTTT

V gene: TRBV27
clone size: NA
J gene: TRBJ2-3
D gene: NA
CDR3 protein: CASRGGVFTDTQYF
CDR3 DNA: TGTGCCAGCAGGGGGGGAGTCTTTACAGATACGCAGTATTTT

V gene: TRBV6-1
clone size: NA
J gene: TRBJ2-5
D gene: TRBD2
CDR3 protein: CASSGGLGGETQYF
CDR3 DNA: TGTGCCAGCAGTGGTGGACTAGGCGGGGAGACCCAGTACTTC

V gene: TRBV7-9
clone size: NA
J gene: TRBJ2-3
D gene: TRBD2
CDR3 protein: CVSGGGGRAPTDTQYF
CDR3 DNA: TGTGTCAGCGGGGGAGGAGGGAGGGCCCCGACAGATACGCAGTATTTT

V gene: TRBV9
clone size: NA
J gene: TRBJ1-1
D gene: NA
CDR3 protein: CASSVGSQENTEAFF
CDR3 DNA: TGTGCCAGCAGCGTAGGCTCACAGGAAAACACTGAAGCTTTCTTT

V gene: TRBV30
clone size: NA
J gene: TRBJ1-1
D gene: NA
CDR3 protein: CAWIHTMDRYTPNTEAFF
CDR3 DNA: TGTGCCTGGATCCATACCATGGACAGATACACTCCGAACACTGAAGCTTTCTTT

V gene: TRBV7-2
clone size: few
J gene: TRBJ2-7
D gene: NA
CDR3 protein: CASSIGTLTYEQYF
CDR3 DNA: TGTGCCAGCAGCATCGGGACTCTTACCTACGAGCAGTACTTC

V gene: TRBV27
clone size: few
J gene: TRBJ1-1
D gene: NA
CDR3 protein: CASRFRALNTEAFF
CDR3 DNA: TGTGCCAGCAGATTCAGGGCGTTGAACACTGAAGCTTTCTTT

V gene: TRBV7-3
clone size: NA
J gene: TRBJ2-1
D gene: NA
CDR3 protein: CASSAGQLRANYNEQFF
CDR3 DNA: TGTGCCAGCAGCGCCGGCCAGTTGCGGGCAAACTACAATGAGCAGTTCTTC

V gene: TRBV14
clone size: few
J gene: TRBJ1-3
D gene: NA
CDR3 protein: CASSRQPTGPGNTIYF
CDR3 DNA: TGTGCCAGCAGCCGACAACCAACAGGACCTGGAAACACCATATATTTT

V gene: TRBV28
clone size: NA
J gene: TRBJ1-4
D gene: NA
CDR3 protein: CASTPHVGNEKLFF
CDR3 DNA: TGTGCCAGCACCCCACATGTTGGTAATGAAAAACTGTTTTTT

V gene: TRBV30
clone size: many
J gene: TRBJ2-3
D gene: TRBD1
CDR3 protein: CAWNPGQGGDTQYF
CDR3 DNA: TGTGCCTGGAACCCGGGACAGGGGGGGGATACGCAGTATTTT

V gene: TRBV7-2
clone size: many
J gene: TRBJ1-2
D gene: TRBD1
CDR3 protein: CASKRYRGGLLSYGYTF
CDR3 DNA: TGTGCCAGTAAACGGTACAGGGGTGGACTATTGAGCTATGGCTACACCTTC

V gene: TRBV11-2
clone size: few
J gene: TRBJ2-5
D gene: TRBD2
CDR3 protein: CASSLKGGRFQETQYF
CDR3 DNA: TGTGCCAGCAGCTTAAAGGGCGGGAGGTTCCAAGAGACCCAGTACTTC

V gene: TRBV6-5
clone size: many
J gene: TRBJ2-7
D gene: TRBD1
CDR3 protein: CASSRDRAREQYF
CDR3 DNA: TGTGCCAGCAGTCGGGACAGGGCAAGGGAGCAGTACTTC

V gene: TRBV7-2
clone size: few
J gene: TRBJ2-1
D gene: NA
CDR3 protein: CASSRNRDPRYNEQFF
CDR3 DNA: TGTGCCAGCAGCCGGAACCGGGATCCGAGATACAATGAGCAGTTCTTC

V gene: TRBV4-1
clone size: NA
J gene: TRBJ2-3
D gene: TRBD2
CDR3 protein: CASGPGRARTDTQYF
CDR3 DNA: TGCGCCAGCGGACCCGGGAGGGCGCGCACAGATACGCAGTATTTT

V gene: TRBV6-6
clone size: many
J gene: TRBJ1-5
D gene: TRBD1
CDR3 protein: CASSRPDRGPGQPQHF
CDR3 DNA: TGTGCCAGCAGTCGCCCGGACAGGGGGCCAGGTCAGCCCCAGCATTTT